Listed below are T cell receptor beta chains from one sample, sequenced in a study of cytomegalovirus exposure and HLA in healthy donors. Clones were sequenced by immunoSEQ multiplex PCR, and TCRdb holds only the in-frame ones, with some missing. This sample has about 200,000 clones, with about 85% found just once. The source material was PBMCs. Receptor source: a woman in her 50s in good health and CMV-seronegative. CDR3s include the opening cysteine and the closing phenylalanine or tryptophan. A D gene is named only where the DNA matches it firmly. Clone size is not always given. Where it is, it says once, few, many or a class for expanded clones.

CATGQWPSSYEQYF,TGTGCCACGGGACAGTGGCCTAGCTCCTACGAGCAGTACTTC,NA,TRBD1,14,TRBV7-8,TRBJ2-7
CASRDGQGAPGGYTF,TGTGCCAGCAGGGACGGACAGGGGGCTCCTGGCGGCTACACCTTC,NA,TRBD1,15,TRBV7-9,TRBJ1-2
CASSPGEGHLTTRKTDTQYF,TGCGCCAGCAGCCCGGGGGAGGGCCACCTTACGACTAGAAAGACAGATACGCAGTATTTT,NA,TRBD2,20,TRBV5-1,TRBJ2-3
CASSLAGGDKSYEQYF,TGTGCCAGCAGCTTAGCGGGGGGGGACAAATCCTACGAGCAGTACTTC,NA,NA,16,TRBV7-9,TRBJ2-7
CASSSRGPRTDTQYF,TGCGCCAGTTCCTCGCGAGGGCCCCGCACAGATACGCAGTATTTT,few,NA,15,TRBV4-1,TRBJ2-3
CASSGGTVPANTGELFF,TGTGCCAGCTCAGGCGGGACAGTACCCGCGAACACCGGGGAGCTGTTTTTT,NA,NA,17,TRBV18,TRBJ2-2
CATSSGDRGGNQPQHF,TGTGCCACCAGCAGTGGGGACAGGGGAGGCAATCAGCCCCAGCATTTT,NA,TRBD1,16,TRBV15,TRBJ1-5
CASSYSQGAITEAFF,TGTGCCAGCAGTTACTCGCAGGGGGCGATCACTGAAGCTTTCTTT,NA,TRBD1,15,TRBV6-6,TRBJ1-1
CSVTQGTGELFF,TGCAGCGTTACACAGGGAACCGGGGAGCTGTTTTTT,NA,NA,12,TRBV29-1,TRBJ2-2
CASSLALGQGVEQYF,TGTGCCAGCAGCTTGGCCTTGGGACAGGGTGTCGAGCAGTACTTC,NA,TRBD1,15,TRBV5-4,TRBJ2-7
CASSLGAFGHYGYTF,TGTGCCAGCAGCTTGGGTGCCTTTGGGCACTATGGCTACACCTTC,few,NA,15,TRBV5-6,TRBJ1-2
CASREGTGPYGYTF,TGTGCCAGCAGGGAGGGGACAGGGCCCTATGGCTACACCTTC,NA,TRBD1,14,TRBV5-4,TRBJ1-2
CASSEQTLPQHF,TGTGCCAGTAGTGAACAGACCCTGCCCCAGCATTTT,NA,NA,12,TRBV19,TRBJ1-5
CASSRQGSYEQYF,TGTGCCAGCAGCAGACAGGGCTCCTACGAGCAGTACTTC,NA,TRBD1,13,TRBV6-5,TRBJ2-7
CASSLSAAKNEKLFF,TGTGCCAGCAGCTTGTCGGCGGCCAAGAATGAAAAACTGTTTTTT,few,NA,15,TRBV5-5,TRBJ1-4
CASSLPPGLAGPGGTDTQYF,TGCGCCAGCAGCTTACCTCCGGGACTAGCGGGCCCCGGGGGGACAGATACGCAGTATTTT,NA,TRBD2,20,TRBV5-1,TRBJ2-3
CSVESTGFGLLGNYGYTF,TGCAGCGTTGAAAGTACAGGGTTCGGCCTACTCGGGAACTATGGCTACACCTTC,NA,NA,18,TRBV29-1,TRBJ1-2
CASTLAGGVTGELFF,TGTGCCAGCACATTAGCCGGGGGGGTTACCGGGGAGCTGTTTTTT,once,TRBD2,15,TRBV7-2,TRBJ2-2
CASSFLRAGATDEKLFF,TGTGCCAGCAGCTTCTTGCGGGCGGGGGCTACGGACGAAAAACTGTTTTTT,few,NA,17,TRBV7-2,TRBJ1-4
CASSVTQGSGANVLTF,TGTGCCAGCAGTGTCACTCAGGGCTCTGGGGCCAACGTCCTGACTTTC,NA,NA,16,TRBV6-1,TRBJ2-6
CSVRAGLRSYEQYF,TGCAGCGTCCGAGCGGGGTTGCGCTCCTACGAGCAGTACTTC,NA,TRBD2,14,TRBV29-1,TRBJ2-7
CASSPRNIAGAQNEQFF,TGTGCCAGCAGTCCCCGGAACATAGCGGGAGCTCAAAATGAGCAGTTCTTC,NA,TRBD2,17,TRBV28,TRBJ2-1
CASSHRQGAQDEQFF,TGTGCCAGCAGCCATAGACAGGGGGCGCAGGATGAGCAGTTCTTC,NA,TRBD1,15,TRBV7-9,TRBJ2-1
CSVDGTGDQPQHF,TGCAGCGTTGACGGGACAGGCGATCAGCCCCAGCATTTT,NA,TRBD1,13,TRBV29-1,TRBJ1-5
CASSLSGTSGRTYEQYF,TGTGCCAGCAGCTTATCCGGGACTAGCGGGAGAACCTACGAGCAGTACTTC,NA,TRBD2,17,TRBV5-8,TRBJ2-7
CSASGDTEAFF,TGCAGTGCTAGCGGTGACACTGAAGCTTTCTTT,NA,NA,11,TRBV20-1,TRBJ1-1
CASHSGVGYTF,TGTGCCAGCCACTCGGGGGTCGGCTACACCTTC,NA,NA,11,TRBV2,TRBJ1-2
CASSVAGNTEAFF,TGTGCCAGCAGCGTAGCGGGGAACACTGAAGCTTTCTTT,NA,NA,13,TRBV9,TRBJ1-1
CASTEQGGNEQFF,TGTGCCAGCACGGAACAGGGCGGAAATGAGCAGTTCTTC,NA,NA,13,TRBV28,TRBJ2-1